These 2 T cell receptor beta chains were all obtained from the same sample, sequenced in a study of high-grade serous ovarian cancer treatment subgroups. The method was immunoSEQ multiplex PCR; TCRdb's version includes in-frame clones alone and lacks a portion of them. There are about 10,000 clones in the sample; roughly four fifths occur only once, and around 6.6% lies in the top ten. Tumor samples were taken before definitive surgery or chemotherapy. Sequencing was done on a sample of tumor tissue. The receptor source for this set is a human donor with high-grade serous ovarian cancer.

The J gene is TRBJ2-7, the V gene TRBV19, with TRBD1 matching 9 bases. The CDR3 consists of 11 residues. Germline CDR1 reads LNHDA; CDR2 reads SQIVND (reference sequence). V shed 10 bases, J shed 7 bases, and the junction held 5 bases outside the gene matches. The CDR3 reads CATGQGSEQYF. As DNA, the CDR3 is TGTGCCACTGGACAGGGGAGTGAGCAGTACTTC. Full variable domain (missing parts from reference TRBV19 and TRBJ2-7): DGGITQSPKYLFRKEGQNVTLSCEQNLNHDAMYWYRQDPGQGLRLIYYSQIVNDFQKGDIAEGYSVSREKKESFPLTVTSAQKNPTAFYLCATGQGSEQYFGPGTRLTVT.

This clone was observed once. The chain carries TRBV5-4 and TRBJ1-6; D is uncertain. The germline V gene encodes CDR1 SGHNT and CDR2 YYREEE (reference sequence). V was cut by 1 base and J by 4 bases, with 9 bases left in between. CDR3 size: 15 residues. CDR3 DNA: TGTGCCAGCAGCTTGTCGGCACTTTATAATTCACCCCTCCACTTT. This gives the protein CASSLSALYNSPLHF.